This T cell receptor beta chain was retrieved from a study of shared clonotypes between healthy human individuals. Overall study context: Serving as donors were a couple of women and three men, whose ages spanned 18 to 49. Three CD4 naive, three CD4 memory, two CD8 naive and one CD8 memory plate were used per donor.

Trimming removed 5 bases from V and 4 bases from J; junction bases left unmatched: 10. The CDR3 spans 15 residues. Germline values: CDR1 SGHAT, CDR2 FQNNGV. Measured with immunoSEQ multiplex PCR; TCRdb has only the in-frame clones, and not every one. Among millions of clones listed, 85% to 95% were seen once. This clonotype originated in a man younger than 30 in good health. Some clones in this sample may be carry-over from other donors' samples. The V gene is TRBV11-2, the J gene TRBJ2-7; 8 nucleotides match TRBD1. The specimen was naive CD4+ T cells from PBMCs. Subset of the sample: CD45RA+ positively selected. CDR3 residues: CASSLGQGAKYEQYF. The CDR3, as DNA: TGTGCCAGCAGCCTAGGACAGGGAGCCAAATACGAGCAGTACTTC.